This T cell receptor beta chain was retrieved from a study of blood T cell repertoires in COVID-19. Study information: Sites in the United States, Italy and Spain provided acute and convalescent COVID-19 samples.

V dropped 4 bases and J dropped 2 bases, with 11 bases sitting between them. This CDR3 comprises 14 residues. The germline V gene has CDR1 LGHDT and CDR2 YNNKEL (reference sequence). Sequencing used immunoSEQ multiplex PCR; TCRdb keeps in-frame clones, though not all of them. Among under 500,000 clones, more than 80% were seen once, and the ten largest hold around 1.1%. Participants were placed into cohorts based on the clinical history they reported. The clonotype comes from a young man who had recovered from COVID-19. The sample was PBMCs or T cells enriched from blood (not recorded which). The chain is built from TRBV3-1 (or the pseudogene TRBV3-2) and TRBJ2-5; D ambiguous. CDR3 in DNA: TGTGCCAGCAGCCTCCCCTCTCGGCAAGAGACCCAGTACTTC. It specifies CASSLPSRQETQYF.